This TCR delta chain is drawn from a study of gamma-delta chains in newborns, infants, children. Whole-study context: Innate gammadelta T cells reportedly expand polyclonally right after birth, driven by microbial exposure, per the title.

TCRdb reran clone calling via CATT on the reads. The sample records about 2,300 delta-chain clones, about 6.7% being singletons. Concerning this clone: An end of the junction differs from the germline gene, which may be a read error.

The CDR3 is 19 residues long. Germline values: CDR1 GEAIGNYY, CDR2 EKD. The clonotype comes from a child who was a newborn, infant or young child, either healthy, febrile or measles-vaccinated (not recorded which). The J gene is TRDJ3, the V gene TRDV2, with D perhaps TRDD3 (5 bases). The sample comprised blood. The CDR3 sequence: CAFDQGGGGRPWDTGQMFF. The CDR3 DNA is TGTGCCTTTGACCAGGGCGGGGGGGGCCGACCCTGGGACACCGGACAGATGTTTTTC.